The 19 T cell receptor beta chains listed next were all sequenced from one sample in a study of cytomegalovirus exposure and HLA in healthy donors. PCR involved 60 Vbeta and 13 Jbeta primers. Data came from immunoSEQ multiplex PCR; TCRdb stores just in-frame clones and leaves some out. The table shows around 190,000 clones, with 9.5% occurring only once. The sequenced sample was PBMCs. The receptors stem from a woman in her twenties or thirties in good health and CMV-seropositive.

The genes are TRBV10-1 and TRBJ1-5; D remains unclear. V was trimmed by 2 bases and J by 3 bases, leaving 5 bases between them. CDR3 length: 13 residues. Looked up from germline, CDR1 is WNHNN and CDR2 is SYGVQD (reference sequence). The CDR3, as DNA: TGCGCCAGCAGTGAGCAGGTCAATCAGCCCCAGCATTTT. Residues: CASSEQVNQPQHF.

The chain is built from TRBV6-6 and TRBJ1-2; weak D call: TRBD1 (5 bases). V was clipped by 0 bases and J by 2 bases, with 10 bases between them. The CDR3 contains 15 residues. CDR1 is MNHNY and CDR2 is SVGAGI in the germline V gene (reference sequence). The CDR3 protein is CASSYSTDWNYGYTF. In DNA, the CDR3 is TGTGCCAGCAGTTACTCGACAGACTGGAACTATGGCTACACCTTC.

The rearrangement links TRBV5-6 to TRBJ2-3; 8 bases align to TRBD1. There are 15 residues in the CDR3. V shed 3 bases and J 4 bases; nucleotides not matched to a gene: 7. CDR1 is SGHDT, CDR2 YYEEEE, per germline. The CDR3 DNA sequence: TGTGCCAGCAGCTCGGGACAGGCAGGCGCAGATACGCAGTATTTT. Its protein is CASSSGQAGADTQYF.

The CDR3 spells CATSSSGSYNEQFF. CDR3 DNA: TGTGCCACCAGCAGTAGCGGGTCTTACAATGAGCAGTTCTTC. The V and J genes are TRBV15 and TRBJ2-1; the match to TRBD2 covers 7 bases. Germline V gene lookup returns CDR1 LNHNV and CDR2 YYDKDF (reference sequence). J was trimmed by 4 bases and V by 3 bases; bases with no gene match: 3. The CDR3 sequence is 14 residues long.

In this sample, this clone turned up a few times. The V gene is TRBV18, the J gene TRBJ1-1; unclear D gene. The V gene lost 2 bases and the J gene lost 1 base, with 14 bases spanning the gap. Germline CDR1 reads KGHSH; CDR2 reads LQKENI. There are 16 residues in the CDR3. The CDR3 loop is CASSPAAGLSNTEAFF. Written as DNA, the CDR3 is TGTGCCAGCTCACCAGCAGCAGGTTTGTCGAACACTGAAGCTTTCTTT.

The chain links TRBV27 to TRBJ1-4; D not resolved. This CDR3 contains 15 residues. Trimming removed 3 bases from V and 8 bases from J, with 16 bases in between. CDR1 is MNHEY and CDR2 is SMNVEV in the germline V gene (reference sequence). The CDR3 protein is CASSFWQPGYEKLFF. The CDR3 nucleotides read TGTGCCAGCAGTTTCTGGCAGCCGGGATACGAAAAACTGTTTTTT.

The chain uses TRBV30 and TRBJ2-2; the D is unclear. Between the trimmed V and J ends, which lost 0 bases and 1 base, there was a span of 9 bases. The CDR3 loop spans 15 amino acids. Germline CDR1 is GTSNPN and CDR2 is SVGIG (reference sequence). This CDR3 reads CAWSVAEVNTGELFF. The CDR3 nucleotides are TGTGCCTGGAGTGTAGCAGAGGTGAACACCGGGGAGCTGTTTTTT.

The rearrangement joins TRBV12-5 to TRBJ2-5; D unclear. Trimming removed 0 bases from V and 5 bases from J, with 4 bases in between. CDR3 length equals 12 residues. Germline V gene sequence: CDR1 LGHNT, CDR2 FRNRAP. The CDR3: CASGLVLETQYF. The CDR3 DNA is TGTGCTAGTGGTTTGGTCCTGGAGACCCAGTACTTC.

This clone appeared a few times. The V gene is TRBV30, the J gene TRBJ1-2; D gene unclear. Germline lookup yields CDR1 GTSNPN and CDR2 SVGIG (reference sequence). Trimming took off 2 bases at V and 4 bases at J, with 17 bases between the two ends. The CDR3 covers 15 residues. CDR3 sequence reads: CAWSPPHGSGYGYTF. DNA of the CDR3: TGTGCCTGGAGTCCTCCCCACGGGTCCGGCTATGGCTACACCTTC.

This clone was seen more than once but under ten times. CDR3 DNA: TGTGCCAGCAGCATCCGCAGGGGATCTTACAATGAGCAGTTCTTC. This codes for CASSIRRGSYNEQFF. The chain employs TRBV7-8 and TRBJ2-1, with D tentatively TRBD1 (6 bases). The V and J ends lost 5 bases and 4 bases respectively, with 15 bases between them. CDR1 and CDR2 (germline): SGHVS, FQNEAQ. This CDR3 has 15 amino acids. The full variable domain, rest sourced from reference TRBV7-8 and TRBJ2-1, is GAGVSQSPRYKVAKRGQDVALRCDPISGHVSLFWYQQALGQGPEFLTYFQNEAQLDKSGLPSDRFFAERPEGSVSTLKIQRTQQEDSAVYLCASSIRRGSYNEQFFGPGTRLTVL.

The chain combines TRBV7-8 with TRBJ1-2; a possible D gene is TRBD1 (5 bases). The CDR3 is made up of 13 amino acids. Looked up from germline, CDR1 is SGHVS and CDR2 is FQNEAQ. V shed 6 bases and J shed 6 bases, with 14 bases lying between them. The CDR3 DNA follows: TGTGCCAGCAGTGCCGGGACTTTAGATGGCTACACCTTC. It yields the protein CASSAGTLDGYTF.

This clone was counted between two and nine times. The rearrangement joins TRBV5-1 to TRBJ1-3, with D possibly matching TRBD1 (5 bases). CDR1 and CDR2 from the germline V gene are SGHRS and YFSETQ. This CDR3 has 16 residues. Trimming removed 4 bases from V and 3 bases from J, with 17 bases in between. The CDR3: CASSTTFREGGNTIYF. In nucleotides, the CDR3 is TGCGCCAGCAGCACTACCTTCAGGGAAGGTGGAAACACCATATATTTT.

The table lists this clone with a few counts. V and J are TRBV5-5 and TRBJ1-5; 8 bases are shared with TRBD1. CDR3 length: 18 residues. Germline V gene sequence: CDR1 SGHKS, CDR2 YYEKEE (reference sequence). The V segment lost 2 bases and the J segment 0 bases; nucleotides outside the gene matches: 10. The CDR3 DNA reads TGTGCCAGCAGCTTATCCCCCCCCGACAGGGGTAGCAATCAGCCCCAGCATTTT. Protein: CASSLSPPDRGSNQPQHF.

The chain employs TRBV5-4 and TRBJ2-2; unclear D gene. The CDR3 is 13 residues long. V gave up 4 bases and J gave up 7 bases, with 11 bases separating them. The germline V gene encodes CDR1 SGHNT and CDR2 YYREEE (reference sequence). CDR3 DNA sequence: TGTGCCAGCAGCGGCCCCCTTGTCGGGGAGCTGTTTTTT. Residues: CASSGPLVGELFF.

The table lists this clone with a few counts. The gene calls are TRBV7-9 and TRBJ1-1; the D is unclear. Trimming stripped 6 bases from V and 3 bases from J, with 17 bases between. In germline, CDR1 is SEHNR, CDR2 FQNEAQ (reference sequence). The CDR3 consists of 15 residues. CDR3 in DNA: TGTGCCAGCAGGCCACCTCTAGGGAGGGACACTGAAGCTTTCTTT. Translating it yields CASRPPLGRDTEAFF.

This clone was seen only a few times. This sequence joins TRBV19 and TRBJ1-2; 7 bases are a match to TRBD1. This CDR3 is built from 13 residues. Germline CDR1 is LNHDA and CDR2 is SQIVND (reference sequence). Trimming at V came to 8 bases and at J to 4 bases, leaving 7 bases not matched to a gene. The DNA for the CDR3 is TGTGCCAGTGGTCAGGGGGGATCCTATGGCTACACCTTC. Amino acid sequence: CASGQGGSYGYTF.

The chain is built from TRBV7-9 and TRBJ1-2; D unclear. The CDR3 loop spans 13 amino acids. Trimming removed 1 base at V and 5 bases at J, with 8 bases between. Germline loops: CDR1 SEHNR, CDR2 FQNEAQ (reference sequence). Here the CDR3 DNA reads TGTGCCAGCAGCTTAGGGGCAAATTATGGCTACACCTTC. Translation gives CASSLGANYGYTF.

The chain couples TRBV15 to TRBJ2-1; 8 bases line up with TRBD1. V was clipped by 3 bases and J by 0 bases; unmatched bases: 1. The germline CDR1 and CDR2 sequences are LNHNV and YYDKDF (reference sequence). This CDR3 spans 15 amino acids. Written as DNA, the CDR3 is TGTGCCACCAGCAGTGGGACAGGCTCCTACAATGAGCAGTTCTTC. Translation gives CATSSGTGSYNEQFF.

The DNA for the CDR3 is TGTGCCAGCAGCTATGGGGACTACCCAAGCACAGATACGCAGTATTTT. It yields the protein CASSYGDYPSTDTQYF. This chain connects TRBV11-3 to TRBJ2-3; 7 bases align to TRBD2. Trimming cost V 4 bases and J 0 bases; bases outside gene matches: 7. The V gene's germline CDR1 is SGHNT and CDR2 YENEEA. The CDR3 loop spans 16 amino acids.